This passage covers 16 T cell receptor beta chains from one sample sequenced in a study of beta chain features in type 1 diabetes. The study's findings and limits: A moderate, significant TCRB CDR3 shortening appeared in type 1 diabetes across four CD4+ subsets.

Reverse transcribing all isolated RNA meant expressed TCRB transcripts were sequenced. This table comes from immunoSEQ multiplex PCR, and its TCRdb copy is limited to in-frame clones, with some not included. Of about 740,000 clones listed, roughly 13% are singletons. Antigens for these TCRs are unknown. The sequenced sample was naive CD4+ T cells from blood. These receptors were obtained from a man aged 18 to 30 with type 1 diabetes.

This clone was seen a few times. This chain links TRBV5-1 with TRBJ2-6; either TRBD1 or TRBD2 may supply D (5 bases each). This CDR3 is 16 amino acids long. V gave up 3 bases and J gave up 0 bases, with 10 bases separating them. CDR1 SGHRS and CDR2 YFSETQ come from the germline V gene. CDR3: CASSSGADSGANVLTF. In nucleotides, the CDR3 is TGCGCCAGCAGCTCCGGGGCAGACTCTGGGGCCAACGTCCTGACTTTC.

The rearrangement joins TRBV2 to TRBJ1-2, with 10 bases identical to TRBD1. Germline CDR1 and CDR2: SNHLY and FYNNEI. This CDR3 has 13 amino acids. V shed 6 bases and J 7 bases; nucleotides not matched to a gene: 5. The CDR3 reads CASRQTGGTGYTF. The CDR3 DNA sequence: TGTGCCAGCAGGCAGACAGGGGGCACTGGCTACACCTTC.

The chain couples TRBV6-5 to TRBJ1-1; TRBD1 matches 7 bases. V was pared by 6 bases and J by 11 bases, with 12 bases of the junction left unmatched. The CDR3 has 13 residues. The germline V gene has CDR1 MNHEY and CDR2 SVGAGI. DNA for the CDR3: TGTGCCAGCAGGGACAGGTGGACGGTTTTCGCTTTCTTT. Its translation: CASRDRWTVFAFF.

This clone came up a few times. In DNA, the CDR3 is TGTGCCAGCAGTATAGCGGGGACAAGGGAGACCCAGTACTTC. This encodes CASSIAGTRETQYF. The rearrangement links TRBV6-1 to TRBJ2-5; the match to TRBD2 covers 8 bases. The CDR3 spans 14 residues. Trimming at V came to 5 bases and at J to 5 bases, leaving 7 bases not matched to a gene. Germline lookup yields CDR1 MNHNS and CDR2 SASEGT.

The sample holds a few counts of this clone. The CDR3 loop is CASSVDGTVYNEQFF. CDR3 in DNA: TGTGCCAGCAGCGTAGACGGGACAGTCTACAATGAGCAGTTCTTC. The rearrangement uses TRBV9 and TRBJ2-1; 7 positions agree with TRBD1. With V trimmed by 0 bases and J by 3 bases, 3 bases remained unmatched. This CDR3 spans 15 amino acids. The germline V gene encodes CDR1 SGDLS and CDR2 YYNGEE.

The gene calls are TRBV4-2 and TRBJ2-1, with D hard to call. This CDR3 has 12 amino acids. Germline CDR1 is LGHNA and CDR2 is YNFKEQ. The V end was cut by 0 bases, the J end by 12 bases, with 9 bases between. The DNA for the CDR3 is TGTGCCAGCAGCCAAGAGTACTGGCGGCAGTTCTTC. Its protein is CASSQEYWRQFF.

The V call is TRBV5-6, the J call TRBJ2-2; TRBD1 might be the D (5 bases). Trimming took off 5 bases at V and 3 bases at J, with 8 bases between the two ends. CDR1 is SGHDT and CDR2 is YYEEEE in the germline V gene. This CDR3 is 13 amino acids long. The CDR3 loop reads CASSLQDTGELFF. The CDR3 region has the DNA TGTGCCAGCAGTCTACAGGACACCGGGGAGCTGTTTTTT.

J is TRBJ1-2 and V is TRBV7-2; tentatively, D is TRBD1 (5 bases). The CDR3 is made up of 14 amino acids. Deletions cut 5 bases from V and 3 bases from J, with 13 bases between. Germline CDR1 reads SGHTA; CDR2 reads FQGNSA. The chain's CDR3 is CASSTLTDYYGYTF. In DNA form, the CDR3 reads TGTGCCAGCAGCACCCTGACAGACTACTATGGCTACACCTTC.

In this sample, this clone turned up a few times. The CDR3: CASSFGLREAFF. The DNA for the CDR3 is TGTGCCAGCAGCTTTGGCTTGAGAGAAGCTTTCTTT. This chain links TRBV7-2 with TRBJ1-1, with D unclear. V was pared by 3 bases and J by 8 bases, with 10 bases between. The CDR3 spans 12 residues. CDR1 and CDR2 from the germline V gene are SGHTA and FQGNSA.

This chain uses TRBV20-1 with TRBJ1-2; D not certain. V shed 6 bases and J shed 3 bases, with 5 bases lying between them. Germline CDR1 reads DFQATT; CDR2 reads SNEGSKA (reference sequence). The CDR3 length is 10 residues. CDR3 sequence reads: CSALYYGYTF. The CDR3, as DNA: TGCAGTGCGCTGTACTATGGCTACACCTTC.

This clone was counted between two and nine times. This chain joins TRBV5-4 and TRBJ2-1; the match to TRBD2 covers 10 bases. CDR1 is SGHNT, CDR2 YYREEE, per germline (reference sequence). The CDR3 loop spans 17 amino acids. Losses at the gene ends were 4 bases for V and 4 bases for J; bases not matched to a gene: 11. The CDR3 protein is CASSPGSGGHPYNEQFF. In nucleotides, the CDR3 is TGTGCCAGCAGCCCGGGTAGCGGGGGGCACCCATACAATGAGCAGTTCTTC.

The chain is built from TRBV5-1 and TRBJ1-1, with D perhaps TRBD1 (5 bases). Trimming took off 4 bases at V and 0 bases at J, with 13 bases between the two ends. CDR3 size: 15 residues. Germline values: CDR1 SGHRS, CDR2 YFSETQ. The DNA of the CDR3 is TGCGCCAGCAGCCTAAGAGGGGCCATGAACACTGAAGCTTTCTTT. Protein: CASSLRGAMNTEAFF.

CDR3 sequence reads: CASSPRLAGDRTDTQYF. The CDR3 nucleotides are TGCGCCAGCAGCCCTCGACTAGCGGGGGACCGCACAGATACGCAGTATTTT. The chain is built from TRBV4-1 and TRBJ2-3; 12 bases fit TRBD2. V lost 4 bases, J lost 1 base, and 6 bases stayed unmatched. The CDR3 has 17 amino acids. From germline, CDR1 is MGHRA and CDR2 YSYEKL.

This clone was seen a handful of times. This chain uses TRBV28 with TRBJ1-1, with D unclear. This CDR3 contains 12 residues. Germline V CDR1 and CDR2: MDHEN, SYDVKM. The V end lost 2 bases, the J end lost 3 bases, and 4 bases lay between the germline ends. Here the CDR3 DNA reads TGTGCCAGCAGTTTAGACTACACTGAAGCTTTCTTT. Translated, it gives CASSLDYTEAFF.

This clone has more than one count but fewer than ten. The rearrangement joins TRBV7-7 to TRBJ2-7; 7 bases line up with TRBD2. V lost 1 base and J lost 2; bases outside the gene matches: 5. CDR3 length: 15 amino acids. CDR1 is SSHAT, CDR2 FNYEAQ, per germline (reference sequence). The CDR3 loop is CASSLGRAGAYEQYF. As DNA, the CDR3 is TGTGCCAGCAGCTTAGGCAGGGCGGGGGCCTACGAGCAGTACTTC.

This clone was found a few times. The V gene is TRBV6-5, the J gene TRBJ1-2; D gene unclear. The CDR3 covers 13 residues. The germline V gene has CDR1 MNHEY and CDR2 SVGAGI. V was shortened by 6 bases and J by 8 bases, with 16 bases between the two germline ends. The CDR3 region is CASRPRPGRGYTF. The CDR3 DNA reads TGTGCCAGCAGACCTCGGCCGGGGAGGGGCTACACCTTC.